The T cell receptor beta chain described here comes from a study of neoadjuvant anti-PD-1 for oral cavity cancer. On the study more broadly: Patients without progression received a fourth nivolumab dose around day 43, then surgical resection on days 50-56.

Time point defined: after neoadjuvant nivolumab, at surgical resection. Patients were newly diagnosed with stage II-IVA oral cavity squamous cell carcinoma without prior systemic or radiation treatment. Patients had HPV-negative, locally advanced oral cavity squamous cell carcinoma. Per germline, CDR1 SQVTM and CDR2 ANQGSEA. V was clipped by 5 bases and J by 2 bases, with 15 bases between them. The CDR3 runs 14 residues. Blood libraries mostly used roughly 500 ng genomic DNA, six replicates each. Profiling relied on immunoSEQ multiplex PCR, and the TCRdb table lists in-frame clones only, not all of them. This table holds more than 13,000 clones, around 70% found once.

This TCR came from a person between 35 and 79 years old with oral cavity squamous cell carcinoma. The chain carries TRBV29-1 and TRBJ1-2, with D perhaps TRBD1 (5 bases). The source material was PBMCs, sampled after nivolumab (anti-PD-1) treatment. This CDR3 reads CSVPPGRKNYGYTF. DNA of the CDR3: TGCAGCGTTCCCCCGGGACGAAAAAACTATGGCTACACCTTC.